This T cell receptor beta chain was sequenced during a study of T-cell memory formation after mild COVID-19. This clonotype has ten or more counts. Its target is unknown. Study outcomes and limitations: Among CD4+ contracting clones, most were CM and EM, and CD8+ ones EMRA. Pre-infection memory harbored some responding clones, suggesting cross-reactive memory joined. Specificity for SARS-CoV-2 was not confirmed among the second-wave clones peaking on day 37.

The 5'RACE method, run with constant-segment primers, produced TCR alpha and TCR beta cDNA libraries (carrying sample barcodes and UMIs). Each CDR3 protein gets one entry after TCRdb re-called the 5' RACE reads with MiXCR. Of roughly 190,000 distinct CDR3 sequences listed, around 25% are singletons. Per germline, CDR1 LGHNA and CDR2 YNFKEQ. Between the trimmed V and J ends, which lost 4 bases and 2 bases, there was a span of 13 bases. CDR3 length: 15 residues. Sequencing used PBMCs or a T cell subset sorted from them (not recorded which). The TCR sequence derives from an adult woman who had mild COVID-19 (a few samples of this study predate the infection). Cell type and time point are not known. This chain connects TRBV4-2 to TRBJ2-3, with D maybe TRBD2 (6 bases). CDR3 coding DNA: TGTGCCAGCAGCCCCGGGACTGGAGACACAGATACGCAGTATTTT. It codes for CASSPGTGDTDTQYF.